These T cell receptor beta chains were read from a single sample in a study of Ad26.COV2.S vaccination and SARS-CoV-2 variants. This table comes from immunoSEQ multiplex PCR, and its TCRdb copy is limited to in-frame clones, with some not included. The repertoire holds about 350,000 clones, about 87% seen once, with 6.4% in the top ten. This material consisted of peripheral blood, taken in a trial of Ad26.COV2.S vaccine versus placebo. The receptors originated from a person between 18 and 65 years old who received the Ad26.COV2.S COVID-19 vaccine or a placebo. Each CDR3 is given with its conserved first and last residue. A D gene is named only where the DNA matches it firmly. Size tells how often a clone was seen (once, few, many) or the class of an expanded clone, and some rows leave it out.

clone_size,d_call,j_call,cdr3_length,v_call,cdr3_aa,cdr3_nt
-,TRBD1,TRBJ1-2,15,TRBV10-3,CAISESGTGSYGYTF,TGTGCCATCAGTGAGTCAGGGACAGGGTCCTATGGCTACACCTTC
-,-,TRBJ1-5,14,TRBV21-1,CASSKVHSNQPQHF,TGTGCCAGCAGCAAAGTCCATAGCAATCAGCCCCAGCATTTT
-,TRBD2,TRBJ2-2,17,TRBV10-3,CAITTGEGRSNTGELFF,TGTGCCATCACAACCGGGGAGGGCAGGTCAAACACCGGGGAGCTGTTTTTT
-,-,TRBJ1-1,13,TRBV6-6,CASTIPERGEAFF,TGTGCCAGCACCATACCAGAAAGGGGTGAAGCTTTCTTT
-,-,TRBJ1-4,12,TRBV5-1,CASGDYNEKLFF,TGCGCTAGCGGGGATTATAATGAAAAACTGTTTTTT
-,-,TRBJ2-3,13,TRBV7-2,CASSFYTGDTQYF,TGTGCCAGCAGCTTTTACACCGGGGATACGCAGTATTTT
-,TRBD1,TRBJ1-4,18,TRBV5-6,CASSLAGQGGLANEKLFF,TGTGCCAGCAGCTTGGCCGGACAGGGCGGTCTAGCTAATGAAAAACTGTTTTTT
-,TRBD1,TRBJ2-2,15,TRBV7-9,CASSLTGGNAGELFF,TGTGCCAGCAGTCTAACAGGGGGCAACGCCGGGGAGCTGTTTTTT
once,-,TRBJ2-3,15,TRBV6-2/TRBV6-3,CASSPHETSQGTQYF,TGTGCCAGCAGCCCTCACGAGACTTCCCAAGGAACGCAGTATTTT
-,-,TRBJ2-5,12,TRBV9,CARRGRQETQYF,TGTGCCAGAAGAGGGAGGCAAGAGACCCAGTACTTC
-,-,TRBJ2-3,15,TRBV19,CASSARAESTDTQYF,TGTGCCAGTAGTGCGCGAGCCGAAAGCACAGATACGCAGTATTTT
-,-,TRBJ1-2,12,TRBV27,CASSPVGGGYTF,TGTGCCAGCAGTCCCGTAGGGGGTGGCTACACCTTC
once,-,TRBJ1-2,15,TRBV5-1,CASSSSDGGKYGYTF,TGCGCCAGCAGCTCCTCCGATGGGGGAAAATATGGCTACACCTTC
-,TRBD1,TRBJ2-1,15,TRBV7-2,CASSLRSSRGNEQFF,TGTGCCAGCAGCTTACGGTCTTCCAGGGGGAATGAGCAGTTCTTC
-,-,TRBJ1-1,14,TRBV21-1,CASSKTGMNTEAFF,TGTGCCAGCAGCAAGACAGGAATGAACACTGAAGCTTTCTTT
-,-,TRBJ1-5,14,TRBV7-9,CASSLGVEDQPQHF,TGTGCCAGCAGCTTAGGGGTGGAGGATCAGCCCCAGCATTTT
-,-,TRBJ2-5,12,TRBV5-8,CASNRYLSTQYF,TGTGCCAGCAACCGTTACCTTTCAACCCAGTACTTC
-,-,TRBJ2-1,15,TRBV19,CASKAGASAYNEQFF,TGTGCCAGTAAGGCAGGGGCTAGCGCTTACAATGAGCAGTTCTTC
-,-,TRBJ1-2,13,TRBV18,CASSPQGVNGYTF,TGTGCCAGCTCACCTCAGGGCGTCAATGGCTACACCTTC
-,TRBD1,TRBJ2-6,17,TRBV5-1,CASSLGQGAFGANVLTF,TGCGCCAGCAGCCTGGGACAGGGGGCATTTGGGGCCAACGTCCTGACTTTC
-,-,TRBJ2-5,13,TRBV7-2,CASSFGIQETQYF,TGTGCCAGCAGCTTCGGCATTCAAGAGACCCAGTACTTC
-,-,TRBJ2-7,16,TRBV11-1,CASSLNPPGKGSEQYF,TGTGCCAGCAGCTTAAACCCCCCCGGGAAGGGATCCGAGCAGTACTTC
once,-,TRBJ2-2,18,TRBV7-9,CASSLARGGGHLDGELFF,TGTGCCAGCAGCTTAGCGCGTGGAGGGGGTCATTTGGACGGGGAGCTGTTTTTT
-,-,TRBJ1-5,16,TRBV28,CASSYIYRGGHQPQHF,TGTGCCAGCAGTTATATTTACCGAGGGGGACATCAGCCCCAGCATTTT
once,TRBD1,TRBJ1-2,16,TRBV18,CASSPPVRGGNYGYTF,TGTGCCAGCTCACCTCCGGTCAGGGGGGGAAACTATGGCTACACCTTC
-,TRBD1,TRBJ1-1,13,TRBV14,CATQTGWNTEAFF,TGTGCCACTCAGACAGGGTGGAACACTGAAGCTTTCTTT
-,-,TRBJ2-1,18,TRBV3-1/TRBV3-2,CASSLAVFVSPSYNEQFF,TGTGCCAGCAGCCTCGCGGTTTTCGTCAGTCCATCCTACAATGAGCAGTTCTTC
-,TRBD1,TRBJ1-2,15,TRBV9,CASSPTPGQGEGYTF,TGTGCCAGCAGCCCTACTCCGGGACAGGGGGAAGGCTACACCTTC